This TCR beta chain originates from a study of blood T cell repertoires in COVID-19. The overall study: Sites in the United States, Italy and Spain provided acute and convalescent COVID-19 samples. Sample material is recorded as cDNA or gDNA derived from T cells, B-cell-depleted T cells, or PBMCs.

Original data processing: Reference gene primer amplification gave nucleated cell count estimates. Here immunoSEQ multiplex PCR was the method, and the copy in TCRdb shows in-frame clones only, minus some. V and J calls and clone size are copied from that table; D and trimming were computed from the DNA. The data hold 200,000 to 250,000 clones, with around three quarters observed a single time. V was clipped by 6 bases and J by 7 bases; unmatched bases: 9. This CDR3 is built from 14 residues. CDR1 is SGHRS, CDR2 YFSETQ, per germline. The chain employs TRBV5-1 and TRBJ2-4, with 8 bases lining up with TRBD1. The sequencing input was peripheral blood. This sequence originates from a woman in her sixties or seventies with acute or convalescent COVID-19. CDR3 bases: TGCGCCAGCACCACAGGGGGGCGAGGGAACATTCAGTACTTC. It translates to CASTTGGRGNIQYF. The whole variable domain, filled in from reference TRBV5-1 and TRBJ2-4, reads KAGVTQTPRYLIKTRGQQVTLSCSPISGHRSVSWYQQTPGQGLQFLFEYFSETQRNKGNFPGRFSGRQFSNSRSEMNVSTLELGDSALYLCASTTGGRGNIQYFGAGTRLSVL.